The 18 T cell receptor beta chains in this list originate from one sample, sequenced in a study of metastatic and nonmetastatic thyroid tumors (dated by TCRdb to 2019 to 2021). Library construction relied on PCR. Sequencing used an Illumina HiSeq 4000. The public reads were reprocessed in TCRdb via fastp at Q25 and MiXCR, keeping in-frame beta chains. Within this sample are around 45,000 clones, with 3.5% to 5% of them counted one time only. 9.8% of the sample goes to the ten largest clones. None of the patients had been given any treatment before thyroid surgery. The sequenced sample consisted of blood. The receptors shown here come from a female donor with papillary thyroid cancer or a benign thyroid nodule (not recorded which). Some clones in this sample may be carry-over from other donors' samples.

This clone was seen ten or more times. The CDR3 spells CASSLSGFQFF. In DNA, the CDR3 is TGTGCCAGTAGTCTTTCCGGGTTCCAGTTCTTC. The chain joins TRBV19 to TRBJ2-1; D unclear. The CDR3 is 11 residues long. Trimming cost V 5 bases and J 13 bases, with 12 bases left between them. Germline CDR1 LNHDA, CDR2 SQIVND (reference sequence).

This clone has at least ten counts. The CDR3: CASSEGGGITDTQYF. The CDR3 bases are TGTGCCAGCAGTGAAGGAGGGGGCATCACAGATACGCAGTATTTT. The chain uses TRBV2 and TRBJ2-3; the match to TRBD1 covers 7 bases. Germline CDR1 SNHLY, CDR2 FYNNEI. V shed 1 base, J shed 2 bases, and the junction held 3 bases outside the gene matches. This CDR3 is 15 amino acids long.

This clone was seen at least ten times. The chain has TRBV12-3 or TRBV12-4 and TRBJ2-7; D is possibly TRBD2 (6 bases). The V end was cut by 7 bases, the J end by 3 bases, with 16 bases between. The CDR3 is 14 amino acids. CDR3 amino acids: CASTLRGPFYEQYF. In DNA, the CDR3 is TGTGCCAGCACCTTGCGGGGACCCTTCTACGAGCAGTACTTC.

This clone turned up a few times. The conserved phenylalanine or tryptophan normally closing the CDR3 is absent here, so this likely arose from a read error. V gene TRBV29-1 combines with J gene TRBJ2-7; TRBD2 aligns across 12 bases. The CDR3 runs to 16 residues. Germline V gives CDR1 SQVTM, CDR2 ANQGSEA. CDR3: CSAWTSGTGGSYEQYL. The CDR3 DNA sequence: TGCAGTGCCTGGACTAGCGGGACGGGCGGGTCCTACGAGCAGTACTTA.

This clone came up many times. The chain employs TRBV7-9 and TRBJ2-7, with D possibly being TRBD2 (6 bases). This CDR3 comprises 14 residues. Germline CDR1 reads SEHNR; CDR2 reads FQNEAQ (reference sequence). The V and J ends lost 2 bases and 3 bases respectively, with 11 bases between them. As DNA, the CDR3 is TGTGCCAGCAGCTTACACGGCGGGAACTACGAGCAGTACTTC. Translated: CASSLHGGNYEQYF.

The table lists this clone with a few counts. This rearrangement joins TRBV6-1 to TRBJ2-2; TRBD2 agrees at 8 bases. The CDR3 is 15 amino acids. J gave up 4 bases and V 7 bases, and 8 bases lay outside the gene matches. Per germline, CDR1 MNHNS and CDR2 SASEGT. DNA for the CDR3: TGTGCCAGCACCGGACTAGCCGATTTCACCGGGGAGCTGTTTTTT. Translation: CASTGLADFTGELFF.

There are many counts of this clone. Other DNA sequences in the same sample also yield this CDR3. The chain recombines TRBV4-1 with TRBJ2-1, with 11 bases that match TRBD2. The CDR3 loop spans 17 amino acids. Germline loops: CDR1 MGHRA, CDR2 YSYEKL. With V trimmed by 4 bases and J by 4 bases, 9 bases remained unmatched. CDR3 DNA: TGCGCCAGCAGCCGGAGCTGGCTAGCGGGAGGTTACAATGAGCAGTTCTTC. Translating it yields CASSRSWLAGGYNEQFF.

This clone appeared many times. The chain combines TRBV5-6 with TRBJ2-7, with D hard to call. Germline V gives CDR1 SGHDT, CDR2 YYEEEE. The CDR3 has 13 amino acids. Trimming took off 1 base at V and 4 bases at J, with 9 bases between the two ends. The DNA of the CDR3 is TGTGCCAGCAGCTTGATTGGGTCATACGAGCAGTACTTC. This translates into CASSLIGSYEQYF.

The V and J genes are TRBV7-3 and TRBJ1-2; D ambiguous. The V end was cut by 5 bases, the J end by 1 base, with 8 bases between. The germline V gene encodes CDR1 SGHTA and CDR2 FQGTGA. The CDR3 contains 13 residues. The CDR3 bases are TGTGCCAGCAGCCCGGACGTTAACTATGGCTACACCTTC. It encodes CASSPDVNYGYTF. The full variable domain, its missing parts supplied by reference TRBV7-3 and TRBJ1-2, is GAGVSQTPSNKVTEKGKYVELRCDPISGHTALYWYRQSLGQGPEFLIYFQGTGAADDSGLPNDRFFAVRPEGSVSTLKIQRTERGDSAVYLCASSPDVNYGYTFGSGTRLTVV.

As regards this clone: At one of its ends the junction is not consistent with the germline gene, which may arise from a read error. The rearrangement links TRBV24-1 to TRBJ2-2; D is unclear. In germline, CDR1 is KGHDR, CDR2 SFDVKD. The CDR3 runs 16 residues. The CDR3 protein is CATSDRCAANTWELFF. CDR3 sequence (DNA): TGTGCCACCAGTGATCGGTGCGCAGCGAACACCTGGGAGCTGTTTTTT.

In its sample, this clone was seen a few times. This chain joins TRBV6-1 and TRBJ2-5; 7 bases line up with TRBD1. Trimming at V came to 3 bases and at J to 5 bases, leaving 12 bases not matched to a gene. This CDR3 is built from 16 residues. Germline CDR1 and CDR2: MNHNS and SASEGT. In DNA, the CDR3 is TGTGCCAGCAGTGACAACACAGGGGTGGGCTCGGAGACCCAGTACTTC. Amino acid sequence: CASSDNTGVGSETQYF.

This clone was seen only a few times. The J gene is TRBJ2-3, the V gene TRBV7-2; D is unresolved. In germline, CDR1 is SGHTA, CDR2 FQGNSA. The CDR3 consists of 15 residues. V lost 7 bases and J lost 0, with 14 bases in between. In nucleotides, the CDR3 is TGTGCCAGCACCTCATCAAGCCACAGCACAGATACGCAGTATTTT. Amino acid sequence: CASTSSSHSTDTQYF.

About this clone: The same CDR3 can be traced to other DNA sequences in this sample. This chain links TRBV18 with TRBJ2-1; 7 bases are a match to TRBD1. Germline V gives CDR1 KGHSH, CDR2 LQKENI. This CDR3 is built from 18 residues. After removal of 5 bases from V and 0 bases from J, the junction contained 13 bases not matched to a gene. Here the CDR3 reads CASSSSNRGRSSYNEQFF. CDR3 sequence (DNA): TGTGCCAGCTCATCTTCTAACAGGGGACGTAGCTCCTACAATGAGCAGTTCTTC.

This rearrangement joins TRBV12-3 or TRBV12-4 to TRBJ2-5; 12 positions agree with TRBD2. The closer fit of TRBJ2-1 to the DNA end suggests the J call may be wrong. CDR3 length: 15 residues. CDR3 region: CASSIRTSGVNEQFF. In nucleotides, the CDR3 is TGTGCCAGCAGCATCAGGACTAGCGGGGTCAATGAGCAGTTCTTC.

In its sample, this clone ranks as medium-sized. The CDR3: CASRPTGVSYEQYF. The CDR3 region has the DNA TGTGCCAGCAGACCGACAGGGGTGTCCTACGAGCAGTACTTC. The V gene is TRBV6-2 or TRBV6-3, the J gene TRBJ2-7; TRBD1 matches 8 bases. Germline loops: CDR1 MNHEY, CDR2 SVGEGT. This CDR3 contains 14 residues. The J segment lost 1 base and the V segment lost 6 bases, leaving 5 bases of the junction unmatched.

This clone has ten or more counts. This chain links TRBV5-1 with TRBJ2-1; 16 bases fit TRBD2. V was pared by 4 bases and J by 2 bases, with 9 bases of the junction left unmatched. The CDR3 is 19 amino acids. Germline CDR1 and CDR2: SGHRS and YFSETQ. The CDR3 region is CASSPLGTSGRAAYNEQFF. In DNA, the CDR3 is TGCGCCAGCAGCCCCCTCGGGACTAGCGGGAGGGCCGCCTACAATGAGCAGTTCTTC.

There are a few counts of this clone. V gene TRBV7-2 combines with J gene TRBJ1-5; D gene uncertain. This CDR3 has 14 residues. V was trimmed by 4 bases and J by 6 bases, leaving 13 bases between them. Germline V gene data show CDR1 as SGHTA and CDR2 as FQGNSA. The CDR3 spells CASSSTAVAQPQHF. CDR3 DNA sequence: TGTGCCAGCAGCTCGACGGCAGTGGCTCAGCCCCAGCATTTT. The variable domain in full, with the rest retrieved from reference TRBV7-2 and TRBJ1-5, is GAGVSQSPSNKVTEKGKDVELRCDPISGHTALYWYRQSLGQGLEFLIYFQGNSAPDKSGLPSDRFSAERTGGSVSTLTIQRTQQEDSAVYLCASSSTAVAQPQHFGDGTRLSIL.

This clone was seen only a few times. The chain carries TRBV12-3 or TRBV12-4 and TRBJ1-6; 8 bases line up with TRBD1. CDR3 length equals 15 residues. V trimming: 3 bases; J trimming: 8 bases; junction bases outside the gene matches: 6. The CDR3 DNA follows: TGTGCCAGCAGTTTTGGGGACAGGACCTATTCACCCCTCCACTTT. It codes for CASSFGDRTYSPLHF.